What follows are 24 T cell receptor beta chains derived from one specimen sequenced in a study of OX40 agonist ivuxolimab in advanced cancers. Clones were sequenced by immunoSEQ multiplex PCR, and TCRdb holds only the in-frame ones, with some missing. The sample lists over 55,000 clones, about 83% occurring once. The sample consisted of CD4+ or CD8+ T cells sorted from blood, taken in a trial of the OX40 agonist ivuxolimab. These receptors originate from an adult with an advanced solid tumor such as melanoma, head and neck, liver or kidney cancer.

V is TRBV5-1 and J is TRBJ2-7, with TRBD2 identical over 8 bases. Unmatched junction bases numbered 4, after V lost 0 bases and J lost 2 bases. Looked up from germline, CDR1 is SGHRS and CDR2 is YFSETQ. The CDR3 is 15 residues long. The CDR3 nucleotides read TGCGCCAGCAGCTTGGATACTAGCGGAACCTACGAGCAGTACTTC. Translating it yields CASSLDTSGTYEQYF.

The chain carries TRBV5-1 and TRBJ2-5; 9 bases match TRBD2. The CDR3 covers 17 residues. Germline CDR1 SGHRS, CDR2 YFSETQ. J lost 7 bases, V lost 4 bases, and 17 bases had no gene match. The DNA of the CDR3 is TGCGCCAGCAGCCTCCCCGGGACTAGCCAGAAGTTAAGGACCCAGTACTTC. It yields the protein CASSLPGTSQKLRTQYF.

The V and J genes are TRBV6-1 and TRBJ2-1; 7 bases are a match to TRBD2. V gave up 4 bases and J gave up 2 bases; unmatched junction bases: 8. Germline CDR1 and CDR2: MNHNS and SASEGT. The CDR3 has 16 amino acids. This CDR3 reads CASSVSLAATYNEQFF. The CDR3 bases are TGTGCCAGCAGTGTATCCCTAGCGGCTACCTACAATGAGCAGTTCTTC.

DNA of the CDR3: TGTGCCAGCTCAAACAGGGGCCAGGTAGAGACCCAGTACTTC. Translating gives CASSNRGQVETQYF. The chain employs TRBV18 and TRBJ2-5; 7 bases are shared with TRBD1. CDR1 and CDR2 from the germline V gene are KGHSH and LQKENI. Trimming at V came to 5 bases and at J to 4 bases, leaving 7 bases not matched to a gene. CDR3 size: 14 residues.

V usage is TRBV30 and J usage is TRBJ2-1; 8 bases match TRBD1. Germline CDR1 is GTSNPN and CDR2 is SVGIG (reference sequence). CDR3 length equals 12 residues. V gave up 3 bases and J gave up 8 bases; unmatched junction bases: 3. CDR3 coding DNA: TGTGCCTGGAGACAGACAGGGGATGAGCAGTTCTTC. This encodes CAWRQTGDEQFF.

The rearrangement uses TRBV14 and TRBJ2-7, with a weak D call TRBD2 (5 bases). The length of the CDR3 is 16 residues. V was pared by 1 base and J by 7 bases, with 20 bases between. Looked up from germline, CDR1 is SGHDN and CDR2 is FVKESK. This CDR3 is CASSQARGLRASEQYF. In DNA form, the CDR3 reads TGTGCCAGCAGCCAAGCCCGGGGATTACGAGCTAGTGAGCAGTACTTC.

The chain combines TRBV29-1 with TRBJ2-4, with 8 bases lining up with TRBD1. With 7 bases clipped from V and 1 base from J, the junction kept 3 bases outside the gene matches. The CDR3 has 13 residues. In germline, CDR1 is SQVTM, CDR2 ANQGSEA. The CDR3 DNA is TGCAGCGGGTACAGGGGGGCCAAAAACATTCAGTACTTC. Its protein is CSGYRGAKNIQYF. Complete variable domain (other parts from reference TRBV29-1 and TRBJ2-4): SAVISQKPSRDICQRGTSLTIQCQVDSQVTMMFWYRQQPGQSLTLIATANQGSEATYESGFVIDKFPISRPNLTFSTLTVSNMSPEDSSIYLCSGYRGAKNIQYFGAGTRLSVL.

The V gene is TRBV6-5, the J gene TRBJ2-7; 11 bases are a match to TRBD2. Germline CDR1 and CDR2: MNHEY and SVGAGI. The junction had 3 bases not matched to a gene; V was cut back by 7 bases and J by 1 base. The CDR3 loop spans 14 amino acids. CDR3 loop: CASTRLAGSYEQYF. The CDR3 coding sequence is TGTGCCAGCACCAGACTAGCGGGGTCCTACGAGCAGTACTTC.

The CDR3 here is CASSLSRDNEQFF. CDR3 bases: TGTGCCAGCAGCCTATCCCGGGACAATGAGCAGTTCTTC. The V call is TRBV7-6, the J call TRBJ2-1, with unresolved D. The germline CDR1 and CDR2 sequences are SGHVS and FNYEAQ. The CDR3 has 13 amino acids. Trimming took off 5 bases at V and 5 bases at J, with 10 bases between the two ends.

This chain joins TRBV2 and TRBJ2-7; D call uncertain. This CDR3 has 13 residues. CDR1 is SNHLY and CDR2 is FYNNEI in the germline V gene. V was shortened by 4 bases and J by 1 base, with 8 bases between the two germline ends. The CDR3 DNA reads as TGTGCCAGCAGTGCTAGGGCGTCCTACGAGCAGTACTTC. Translating it yields CASSARASYEQYF. The full variable domain, rest sourced from reference TRBV2 and TRBJ2-7, is EPEVTQTPSHQVTQMGQEVILRCVPISNHLYFYWYRQILGQKVEFLVSFYNNEISEKSEIFDDQFSVERPDGSNFTLKIRSTKLEDSAMYFCASSARASYEQYFGPGTRLTVT.

This clone occurred a few times. V gene TRBV7-2 combines with J gene TRBJ2-1; D may correspond to TRBD1 or TRBD2 (5 bases each). V dropped 2 bases and J dropped 7 bases, with 15 bases sitting between them. This CDR3 spans 15 amino acids. The germline V gene has CDR1 SGHTA and CDR2 FQGNSA. Here the CDR3 DNA reads TGTGCCAGCAGCTTAATGGGGGACGGTGAGAATGAGCAGTTCTTC. It codes for CASSLMGDGENEQFF. Supplemented by reference TRBV7-2 and TRBJ2-1, the full variable domain reads GAGVSQSPSNKVTEKGKDVELRCDPISGHTALYWYRQSLGQGLEFLIYFQGNSAPDKSGLPSDRFSAERTGGSVSTLTIQRTQQEDSAVYLCASSLMGDGENEQFFGPGTRLTVL.

The rearrangement uses TRBV5-1 and TRBJ2-3, with 8 nucleotides matching TRBD1. Looked up from germline, CDR1 is SGHRS and CDR2 is YFSETQ. The CDR3 totals 16 residues. V shed 4 bases, J shed 0 bases, and the junction held 7 bases outside the gene matches. The CDR3 DNA sequence: TGCGCCAGCAGCCCATGGACAGGGACTAGCACAGATACGCAGTATTTT. This sequence encodes CASSPWTGTSTDTQYF.

This clone was detected once. The chain links TRBV28 to TRBJ1-2; a possible D gene is TRBD1 (5 bases). Germline V CDR1 and CDR2: MDHEN, SYDVKM. The germline V and J ends were trimmed by 2 bases and 4 bases, with 11 bases remaining between them. CDR3 length: 14 amino acids. CDR3 region: CASSLGGRFYGYTF. DNA of the CDR3: TGTGCCAGCAGTTTAGGGGGACGCTTCTATGGCTACACCTTC.

The chain combines TRBV7-8 with TRBJ2-7; maybe TRBD2 (6 bases). This CDR3 is 16 amino acids long. Per the germline V gene, CDR1 is SGHVS and CDR2 is FQNEAQ. V shed 1 base and J shed 6 bases, with 19 bases lying between them. The CDR3 protein is CASSLEGRGIGLEQYF. The CDR3 nucleotides are TGTGCCAGCAGCTTAGAGGGGCGCGGGATAGGTCTCGAGCAGTACTTC.

This clone has more than one count but fewer than ten. V gene TRBV18 combines with J gene TRBJ2-1; TRBD2 matches 16 bases. The V segment lost 3 bases and the J segment 5 bases; nucleotides outside the gene matches: 13. Germline V lookup: CDR1 KGHSH, CDR2 LQKENI. The CDR3 has 20 amino acids. The CDR3 coding sequence is TGTGCCAGCTCACCCCCTCGCGGGACTAGCGGGGGGGCATTCGACAATGAGCAGTTCTTC. Translating gives CASSPPRGTSGGAFDNEQFF.

This chain uses TRBV2 with TRBJ2-2; D is possibly TRBD1 or TRBD2 (5 bases each). Germline V lookup: CDR1 SNHLY, CDR2 FYNNEI. The CDR3 covers 15 residues. The V end was cut by 7 bases, the J end by 0 bases, with 12 bases between. In DNA form, the CDR3 reads TGTGCCAGCAAAAAGGGGAGCACGAACACCGGGGAGCTGTTTTTT. Amino acids: CASKKGSTNTGELFF.

This sequence joins TRBV5-4 and TRBJ1-3; no clear D gene. Per the germline V gene, CDR1 is SGHNT and CDR2 is YYREEE (reference sequence). The V and J ends lost 1 base and 4 bases respectively, with 9 bases between them. There are 14 residues in the CDR3. The CDR3 DNA reads as TGTGCCAGCAGCTTGCGGTCCGGGGGAAACACCATATATTTT. It encodes CASSLRSGGNTIYF.

The chain couples TRBV2 to TRBJ2-7; D uncertain. The CDR3 has 11 amino acids. Germline CDR1 is SNHLY and CDR2 is FYNNEI. V was clipped by 4 bases and J by 4 bases, with 5 bases between them. DNA for the CDR3: TGTGCCAGCAGTGGAAGGTACGAGCAGTACTTC. This encodes CASSGRYEQYF.

Here the CDR3 reads CASSFISGGTQYF. CDR3 nucleotides: TGTGCCAGCAGCTTCATTAGCGGGGGTACGCAGTATTTT. The chain is built from TRBV14 and TRBJ2-3; 9 bases are a match to TRBD2. Per germline, CDR1 SGHDN and CDR2 FVKESK. CDR3 length equals 13 residues. The V and J ends lost 5 bases and 8 bases, in that order; junction bases with no gene match: 5.

The rearrangement links TRBV5-4 to TRBJ2-7, with 10 bases fitting TRBD1. Germline-derived CDR1 and CDR2 are SGHNT and YYREEE (reference sequence). The CDR3 loop spans 16 amino acids. V was clipped by 4 bases and J by 4 bases; unmatched bases: 11. Here the CDR3 DNA reads TGTGCCAGCAGCCTCGGGGGGGACAGGGGTCTTTACGAGCAGTACTTC. Protein sequence: CASSLGGDRGLYEQYF.

The V gene is TRBV7-9, the J gene TRBJ1-3; 7 nucleotides line up with TRBD1. The CDR3 has 15 amino acids. Germline CDR1 reads SEHNR; CDR2 reads FQNEAQ (reference sequence). V was pared by 5 bases and J by 2 bases, with 6 bases of the junction left unmatched. CDR3 in DNA: TGTGCCAGCAGCAAAGGGACAGCTGCTGGAAACACCATATATTTT. The encoded protein is CASSKGTAAGNTIYF.

V is TRBV25-1 and J is TRBJ2-7; D possibly matches TRBD1 or TRBD2 (5 bases each). Germline V gene sequence: CDR1 MGHDK, CDR2 SYGVNS. Trimming took 4 bases from V and 2 from J, leaving 12 bases between them. The CDR3 extends over 14 amino acids. The CDR3 DNA reads TGTGCCAGCAGTGGGGACCTGGCCACCTACGAGCAGTACTTC. Encoded protein: CASSGDLATYEQYF.

This clone was observed a handful of times. This chain links TRBV4-2 with TRBJ2-7, with D perhaps TRBD1 (6 bases). CDR1 is LGHNA, CDR2 YNFKEQ, per germline. Trimming left V 3 bases short and J 3 bases short, with 15 bases between. This CDR3 is built from 15 residues. CDR3 residues: CASSQVQGSDYEQYF. The CDR3 nucleotides are TGTGCCAGCAGCCAGGTACAGGGTTCAGACTACGAGCAGTACTTC.

The chain is built from TRBV7-3 and TRBJ2-1; perhaps TRBD1 as D (6 bases). Germline loops: CDR1 SGHTA, CDR2 FQGTGA. CDR3 size: 15 residues. V lost 5 bases to trimming and J lost 1 base, with 12 bases between them. The CDR3 sequence: CASSPSDRSYNEQFF. In nucleotides, the CDR3 is TGTGCCAGCAGCCCAAGCGACAGGTCCTACAATGAGCAGTTCTTC.